Listed here is a single TCR beta chain. Its antigen remains undetermined. One base away there is no much larger clone; base qualities are not given. The sample is drawn from a study of shared clonotypes between healthy human individuals (dated by TCRdb to 2020 to 2022). Background for the entire study: The cohort included three men and a couple of women between 18 and 49 years of age. For each donor, CD4 naive and CD4 memory were each given three plates, CD8 naive was given two plates, and CD8 memory was given one plate. To increase sequencing depth and limit assay-specific biases, different laboratories used diverse techniques to prepare libraries and sequence TCR repertoires. To estimate repertoire size and how much clonotype sharing occurs between individuals, the study deeply sequenced the blood TCR repertoires of roughly 5 healthy adults. Each donor's leukapheresis produced roughly between about 0.8 and 10 billion PBMCs. What the authors observed across the whole study: Pairwise subsampling led to the expectation that sequencing depth would affect the degree of clonotype sharing among donors. Compared with non-shared clonotypes, clonotypes shared by all four sorted-subset donors had higher generation probabilities. When four donors were compared, the shared fraction of clonotypes was about 5% for naive CD4, less than 4% for naive CD8, 2% to 2.5% for memory CD4, and around 0.4% for memory CD8. Larger estimated clonotype richness was generally found for naive subsets than for memory subsets. Rarefaction of sorted-subset datasets indicated incomplete sequencing despite the large sequencing depth. Because the study included only a small number of donors, the genetic and exposure-history diversity represented was limited. Sampling was restricted to blood, and TCR repertoires in tissues likely differ from the TCR repertoires found in blood.

Using the deep immunoSEQ assay, TCR CDR3 regions were amplified from genomic DNA by multiplex PCR. Extracted genomic DNA from each cell subset was spread evenly across all wells of several immunoSEQ 96-well plates, with each plate serving as a replicate. For sorted subsets, approximately 190 ng of genomic DNA, equivalent to some 30,000 T cell genomes, went into each replicate PCR. Purified libraries were measured with a Qubit 3.0 fluorometer, size-checked on a Bioanalyzer 2100, and measured again with the KAPA Library Quantification kit. A separate single-read 150-cycle Illumina NextSeq 550 flow cell was used to sequence each immunoSEQ 96-well plate. The paper's data handling went like this. Because the immunoSEQ output held only junctional sequences and lacked quality scores, the filtering could not match the filtering applied to full-length reads. Sequences were annotated with PyIR, a Python wrapper for IgBLAST v1.9, using IMGT germline references to assign V/J genes and CDR3. Reads were filtered out if the reads had weak V/J assignments (E-value above 1e-6), no CDR3, stop codons, out-of-frame junctions, or ambiguous translated residues. V3J clonotypes were defined as sequences sharing an identical inferred V gene, J gene, and CDR3 amino acid sequence. To compute the percentage overlap between repertoires, the number of shared unique clonotypes was divided by the size of the smaller repertoire. Three approaches were used to assess repertoire richness: RTK rarefaction, the Chao1 estimator, and Recon v2.1 estimates of unobserved clonotypes. OLGA was used to compute generation probabilities for all TCRbeta clonotypes that the gDNA method yielded from several donors. Sourced from immuneACCESS, this table was stored by TCRdb with only in-frame sequences that have V and J called. A share of the clones is absent; for the studies checked, an unresolved V gene accounts for under half, and the remainder has no known explanation. That table furnishes V, J and clone size, whereas the DNA furnished D and trimming. The sample table contains approximately 1.5 million clones; only one count was recorded for approximately 98.5% of them. The ten largest clones capture under 0.45% of the sample.

The CDR3 covers 11 residues, taking in both the cysteine and the phenylalanine. Only CDR3 DNA remains: 33 bases, in frame from the first base. V is cut by 0 bases and J by 9 bases, and the space between the germline ends is 5 bases. CDR1 SGHAT and CDR2 FQNNGV were looked up in the germline V gene. The donors were healthy, HIV-negative adults who had no recently reported acute infections or vaccinations. Every donor was a Caucasian adult residing in Nashville, Tennessee, USA. Magnetic negative selection was used to enrich CD4+ T cells, after which naive cells were positively selected on CD45RA and the negative fraction became the memory subset. After blood collection by leukapheresis, PBMCs were isolated using Ficoll-Histopaque density gradient centrifugation and then cryopreserved in the vapor phase of liquid nitrogen. Purity and quantity of every magnetically sorted T cell population were checked by analytical flow cytometry. From each sorted fraction, genomic DNA was isolated and quantified by UV absorbance on a Nanodrop 2000c.

This chain joins TRBV11-2 to TRBJ2-5; the D gene remains uncertain. The material sequenced was naive CD4+ T cells sorted from blood. This specimen's cell subset or site label, interpreted: CD45RA+ positively selected. This TCR derives from a man aged 30 to 45 in good health. CDR3 loop: CASSLDRAQYF. The DNA is as follows: TGTGCCAGCAGCTTAGATAGGGCCCAGTACTTC.